Below are 25 T cell receptor beta chains sequenced from a single sample in a study of T-cell memory formation after mild COVID-19. Via MiXCR, TCRdb re-called the 5' RACE reads, giving one row per CDR3 protein. The table includes approximately 500,000 distinct CDR3 sequences, around 25% detected once. Source material: PBMCs or a T cell subset sorted from them (not recorded which). These receptors all come from an adult woman who had mild COVID-19 (a few samples of this study predate the infection). Cell type and time point are not known.

This rearrangement joins TRBV19 to TRBJ1-4, with a weak D call TRBD1 (6 bases). The CDR3 runs 15 residues. CDR1 is LNHDA, CDR2 SQIVND, per germline (reference sequence). V dropped 5 bases and J dropped 4 bases, with 14 bases sitting between them. The CDR3 spells CASSLGASINEKLFF. The CDR3 DNA follows: TGTGCCAGTAGTCTGGGGGCGTCTATTAATGAAAAACTGTTTTTT.

The J gene is TRBJ2-7, the V gene TRBV29-1, with D hard to call. The ends were cut back, 2 bases at V and 3 bases at J, with 14 bases in the middle. The CDR3 has 14 residues. Per the germline V gene, CDR1 is SQVTM and CDR2 is ANQGSEA. The CDR3 region is CSVELGNRDYEQYF. The CDR3 bases are TGCAGCGTTGAACTGGGAAACAGAGACTACGAGCAGTACTTC.

In DNA, the CDR3 is TGCGCCAGCAGCCCGAAGGCCGGAGCATATACGCAGTATTTT. This sequence encodes CASSPKAGAYTQYF. The genes are TRBV4-3 and TRBJ2-3, with unresolved D. This CDR3 comprises 14 residues. Germline V gene lookup returns CDR1 LGHNA and CDR2 YSLEER. The germline V and J ends were trimmed by 4 bases and 7 bases, with 15 bases remaining between them.

This clonotype was seen only once. This chain uses TRBV12-3 or TRBV12-4 with TRBJ2-7; no clear D gene. The CDR3 sequence is 13 residues long. Deletions cut 2 bases from V and 3 bases from J, with 8 bases between. CDR3 bases: TGTGCCAGCAGTTTATCCCAGGTCTACGAGCAGTACTTC. It is translated as CASSLSQVYEQYF.

There are many counts of this clonotype. The J gene is TRBJ2-3, the V gene TRBV7-9; 8 nucleotides agree with TRBD2. The germline V gene has CDR1 SEHNR and CDR2 FQNEAQ (reference sequence). This CDR3 comprises 15 residues. Losses at the gene ends were 5 bases for V and 2 bases for J; bases not matched to a gene: 6. The CDR3 loop is CASSRGLADTDTQYF. Written as DNA, the CDR3 is TGTGCCAGCAGCCGCGGACTAGCTGACACAGATACGCAGTATTTT.

The rearrangement links TRBV5-4 to TRBJ1-1; D is undetermined. Germline loops: CDR1 SGHNT, CDR2 YYREEE (reference sequence). With 5 bases removed from V and 3 bases from J, the gap between germline ends came to 11 bases. The CDR3 consists of 13 residues. The CDR3 reads CASRTSGYTEAFF. The CDR3 DNA reads TGTGCCAGCAGGACATCGGGGTACACTGAAGCTTTCTTT.

The chain is built from TRBV6-1 and TRBJ2-1, with TRBD2 matching over 12 bases. The CDR3 covers 14 residues. The germline CDR1 and CDR2 sequences are MNHNS and SASEGT. V gave up 9 bases and J gave up 8 bases; unmatched junction bases: 8. The CDR3: CASRLAGEGYEQFF. CDR3 in DNA: TGTGCCAGTCGACTAGCGGGAGAGGGGTATGAGCAGTTCTTC.

This clonotype was seen a handful of times. The gene calls are TRBV12-3 or TRBV12-4 and TRBJ2-7; a possible D gene is TRBD1 (5 bases). This CDR3 has 13 residues. V lost 6 bases to trimming and J lost 4 bases, with 13 bases between them. CDR3 bases: TGTGCCAGCAGGTCCTCTCAGGGTTACGAGCAGTACTTC. Translating it yields CASRSSQGYEQYF.

This chain connects TRBV10-3 to TRBJ2-3; 9 positions agree with TRBD2. CDR3 length: 16 amino acids. V was pared by 1 base and J by 4 bases, with 6 bases of the junction left unmatched. From germline, CDR1 is ENHRY and CDR2 SYGVKD. Here the CDR3 DNA reads TGTGCCATCAGTGAGTTAGCGGCGGGAGGGCCAGATACGCAGTATTTT. Amino acids: CAISELAAGGPDTQYF.

This chain joins TRBV29-1 and TRBJ2-3; 7 bases match TRBD2. The CDR3 is made up of 16 amino acids. Losses at the gene ends were 6 bases for V and 3 bases for J; bases not matched to a gene: 15. Germline values: CDR1 SQVTM, CDR2 ANQGSEA. The DNA for the CDR3 is TGCAGCGTACTCCAAATAGCGGGTGCAAGAACAGATACGCAGTATTTT. Protein product: CSVLQIAGARTDTQYF.

This clonotype was seen many times. This chain joins TRBV20-1 and TRBJ2-2; either TRBD1 or TRBD2 may supply D (5 bases each). The germline gives CDR1 DFQATT, CDR2 SNEGSKA (reference sequence). The V end was cut by 0 bases, the J end by 8 bases, with 13 bases between. The CDR3 covers 14 residues. CDR3 residues: CSARDPGPKGELFF. CDR3 bases: TGCAGTGCTAGAGACCCGGGACCCAAGGGGGAGCTGTTTTTT.

The V call is TRBV10-3, the J call TRBJ1-5; TRBD1 is a possible D gene (5 bases). Trimming removed 2 bases at V and 6 bases at J, with 8 bases between. The CDR3 is made up of 13 amino acids. From germline, CDR1 is ENHRY and CDR2 SYGVKD. This chain's CDR3 is CAISEKGRQPQHF. The CDR3 DNA reads TGTGCCATCAGTGAGAAGGGGCGTCAGCCCCAGCATTTT.

In its sample, this clonotype was seen a few times. The chain uses TRBV6-2 or TRBV6-3 and TRBJ1-1, with 11 positions matching TRBD1. V lost 0 bases to trimming and J lost 0 bases; unmatched junction nucleotides: 12. The CDR3 runs 20 residues. Germline values: CDR1 MNHEY, CDR2 SVGEGT. Here the CDR3 DNA reads TGTGCCAGCAGTTACTCGTCATCGGGACAGGGGGTCTACATGAACACTGAAGCTTTCTTT. It codes for CASSYSSSGQGVYMNTEAFF.

This clonotype was observed a few times. V is TRBV7-9 and J is TRBJ2-7; D is unclear. Trimming cost V 8 bases and J 1 base, with 15 bases left between them. CDR1 SEHNR and CDR2 FQNEAQ come from the germline V gene (reference sequence). There are 14 residues in the CDR3. CDR3 DNA sequence: TGTGCCAGCCACAAGACGGAGTTGTCCTACGAGCAGTACTTC. It translates to CASHKTELSYEQYF.

The chain couples TRBV29-1 to TRBJ2-1; a possible D gene is TRBD1 (5 bases). Germline CDR1 is SQVTM and CDR2 is ANQGSEA. Trimming took 7 bases from V and 2 from J, leaving 18 bases between them. The CDR3 spans 15 residues. The CDR3 loop is CSAVMTDETYNEQFF. The DNA of the CDR3 is TGCAGCGCCGTCATGACAGATGAAACCTACAATGAGCAGTTCTTC.

This clonotype was seen a handful of times. CDR3 protein: CAISVNRASSYEQYF. CDR3 sequence (DNA): TGTGCCATCAGTGTTAACAGGGCGAGCTCCTACGAGCAGTACTTC. The gene calls are TRBV10-3 and TRBJ2-7; possibly TRBD1 for D (6 bases). The CDR3 has 15 residues. Germline V gives CDR1 ENHRY, CDR2 SYGVKD. Trimming shortened V by 4 bases and J by 0 bases, and 13 bases separated the two germline ends.

The rearrangement uses TRBV11-2 and TRBJ2-1; maybe TRBD1 (5 bases). The CDR3 loop spans 14 amino acids. CDR1 and CDR2 from the germline V gene are SGHAT and FQNNGV. Trimming shortened V by 0 bases and J by 9 bases, and 12 bases separated the two germline ends. The CDR3 sequence: CASSLDIVQAEQFF. The CDR3 nucleotides are TGTGCCAGCAGCTTAGATATCGTACAGGCTGAGCAGTTCTTC.

This clonotype was seen more than once but under ten times. The chain uses TRBV10-3 and TRBJ1-6; D gene uncertain. Trimming stripped 0 bases from V and 7 bases from J, with 7 bases between. The CDR3 has 14 residues. CDR1 ENHRY and CDR2 SYGVKD come from the germline V gene. The CDR3 nucleotides are TGTGCCATCAGTGAGTCTCCGCGGAATTCACCCCTCCACTTT. This codes for CAISESPRNSPLHF.

CDR3 in amino acids: CASSQGFHGASGYGYTF. The CDR3 bases are TGTGCCAGCAGCCAAGGGTTCCACGGAGCGAGTGGCTATGGCTACACCTTC. The rearrangement links TRBV3-1 to TRBJ1-2; no firm D call. Germline V CDR1 and CDR2: LGHDT, YNNKEL (reference sequence). This CDR3 spans 17 amino acids. Trimming took off 1 base at V and 4 bases at J, with 19 bases between the two ends.

This clonotype was detected only a few times. This chain connects TRBV5-6 to TRBJ2-5; 7 bases match TRBD2. V lost 0 bases, J lost 1 base, and 6 bases stayed unmatched. Germline V lookup: CDR1 SGHDT, CDR2 YYEEEE. The length of the CDR3 is 16 residues. Here the CDR3 reads CASSLGSGVIQETQYF. DNA for the CDR3: TGTGCCAGCAGCTTGGGGAGCGGGGTAATCCAAGAGACCCAGTACTTC.

This clonotype has only a few counts. This chain uses TRBV12-3 or TRBV12-4 with TRBJ2-1; D perhaps matches TRBD2 (6 bases). The CDR3 totals 14 residues. V was shortened by 0 bases and J by 6 bases, with 9 bases between the two germline ends. CDR3 loop: CASSLAGRSNEQFF. The CDR3 nucleotides read TGTGCCAGCAGTTTAGCAGGGAGGTCCAATGAGCAGTTCTTC.

The CDR3 region is CASSQAYSNQPQHF. In nucleotides, the CDR3 is TGTGCCAGCAGCCAAGCATATAGCAATCAGCCCCAGCATTTT. The chain uses TRBV14 and TRBJ1-5; D ambiguous. The germline V and J ends were trimmed by 1 base and 0 bases, with 4 bases remaining between them. Germline CDR1 and CDR2: SGHDN and FVKESK. CDR3 size: 14 residues.

This clonotype was detected many times. V and J are TRBV12-3 or TRBV12-4 and TRBJ2-7; D is uncertain. Trimming shortened V by 7 bases and J by 1 base, and 5 bases separated the two germline ends. The CDR3 runs to 11 residues. DNA of the CDR3: TGTGCCAGCACCTCTTCCTACGAGCAGTACTTC. This encodes CASTSSYEQYF.

The V call is TRBV4-1, the J call TRBJ2-2; 14 bases map to TRBD2. The CDR3 has 20 amino acids. The ends lost 4 bases at V and 1 base at J; junction bases unmatched: 11. Germline V lookup: CDR1 MGHRA, CDR2 YSYEKL. CDR3 loop: CASSPGGLAGARVNTGELFF. The CDR3 nucleotides are TGCGCCAGCAGCCCAGGGGGACTAGCGGGGGCCAGAGTGAACACCGGGGAGCTGTTTTTT.

The gene calls are TRBV13 and TRBJ1-1; TRBD1 matches 8 bases. Trimming cost V 3 bases and J 5 bases; bases outside gene matches: 8. Germline V gene data show CDR1 as PRHDT and CDR2 as FYEKMQ (reference sequence). The CDR3 spans 15 residues. In nucleotides, the CDR3 is TGTGCCAGCAGCTTGAAGGGCCAGGGGGCGACTGAAGCTTTCTTT. It codes for CASSLKGQGATEAFF.